Shown below are 3 T cell receptor beta chains from a single sample sequenced in a study of CD8+ T cells in alopecia areata. Treatment here: oral pan-JAK inhibitor, 5-10 mg twice daily. RNA extraction and reverse transcription yielded cDNA as sequencing template. Assay: immunoSEQ multiplex PCR; the TCRdb copy retains only in-frame clones and omits some. The sample has about 190,000 clones, around 50% seen once. The sample consisted of CD8+ T cells sorted from blood, taken at week 24, from a patient treated with tofacitinib. Source of these receptors: a human donor with alopecia areata.

J is TRBJ1-2 and V is TRBV30; D gene unclear. The CDR3 contains 10 residues. The V gene's germline CDR1 is GTSNPN and CDR2 SVGIG (reference sequence). Trimming shortened V by 4 bases and J by 8 bases, and 8 bases separated the two germline ends. CDR3 nucleotide sequence: TGTGCCTGGATGGGCAGCGGCTACACCTTC. It translates to CAWMGSGYTF.

This chain joins TRBV5-1 and TRBJ1-2; D remains unclear. The CDR3 is 14 residues long. Germline CDR1 is SGHRS and CDR2 is YFSETQ. V gave up 0 bases and J gave up 8 bases, with 14 bases separating them. The CDR3 bases are TGCGCCAGCAGCTTGGCGGTCGGCCTGTCAGGCTACACCTTC. This encodes CASSLAVGLSGYTF.

This clone was detected ten times or more. The chain joins TRBV11-2 to TRBJ2-1; the match to TRBD2 covers 8 bases. Unmatched junction bases numbered 7, after V lost 0 bases and J lost 3 bases. Germline CDR1 is SGHAT and CDR2 is FQNNGV. The CDR3 totals 17 residues. CDR3 in DNA: TGTGCCAGCAGCTTAGACCCAGCGGGGGAAATCTACAATGAGCAGTTCTTC. It translates to CASSLDPAGEIYNEQFF. Together with reference TRBV11-2 and TRBJ2-1, the CDR3 gives the full variable domain: EAGVAQSPRYKIIEKRQSVAFWCNPISGHATLYWYQQILGQGPKLLIQFQNNGVVDDSQLPKDRFSAERLKGVDSTLKIQPAKLEDSAVYLCASSLDPAGEIYNEQFFGPGTRLTVL.